This record looks at one TCR beta chain sequence and its context. The antigen remains unidentified. Pooled in the analysis were second doses at about 4 or about 12 weeks. The sample is drawn from a study of T cell responses to AZD1222 COVID-19 vaccine. Generated by immunoSEQ multiplex PCR, the TCRdb table keeps only in-frame clones and is missing some. In the table there are some 180,000 clones, roughly nine tenths of which are singletons. This CDR3 is built from 16 residues. Germline trimming cut 9 bases from V and 0 bases from J; bases unmatched to any gene: 9. Looked up from germline, CDR1 is LNHDA and CDR2 is SQIVND (reference sequence). Overall study findings and caveats: Nearly half of unique spike-specific TCRs reportedly avoided B.1.351 and B.1.1.7 mutated regions.

The chain is built from TRBV19 and TRBJ1-1; the match to TRBD1 covers 11 bases. The starting material was peripheral blood, obtained 28 days after the second AZD1222 dose. The receptor's source is an adult who received the AZD1222 COVID-19 vaccine. Written as DNA, the CDR3 is TGTGCCAGCCGGACCGGGACAGGGGGTTTGAACACTGAAGCTTTCTTT. As protein: CASRTGTGGLNTEAFF.